This TCR beta chain is from a study of radiotherapy plus CTLA-4 blockade in lung cancer. This clone has more than one count but fewer than ten. Its antigen is unknown. General observations from the study: Following radiotherapy plus ipilimumab, tumor-derived TCR clones expanded in the blood.

In chemo-refractory metastatic non-small-cell lung cancer, patients got ipilimumab CTLA-4 blockade together with focal radiation. Profiled with immunoSEQ multiplex PCR; TCRdb holds only in-frame clones, not every one. The sample comprises 40,000 to 45,000 clones, roughly three quarters of which are singletons, and over 2.5% rests with the top ten. V was shortened by 5 bases and J by 6 bases, with 13 bases between the two germline ends. This CDR3 has 14 amino acids. Germline CDR1 and CDR2: MNHEY and SMNVEV (reference sequence). This clonotype was sampled from a human donor with non-small cell lung cancer whose response to radiotherapy plus ipilimumab could not be evaluated. The chain has TRBV27 and TRBJ2-2; a weak D match, TRBD1 (6 bases). Sequences were derived from peripheral blood, sampled from a patient treated with radiotherapy plus ipilimumab. This CDR3 is CASSPATGSGELFF. CDR3 sequence (DNA): TGTGCCAGCAGTCCAGCAACAGGGTCCGGGGAGCTGTTTTTT.